This T cell receptor beta chain was obtained from a study of post-analysis software for immune sequencing data. Study at large: Courses of disease covered relapsing-remitting, secondary progressive and progressive-relapsing multiple sclerosis.

The study's findings and limits: Relative to controls, patients with multiple sclerosis showed significantly lower normalized Chao1 diversity. Elevated frequency relative to controls characterized about 5 TRBV segments in patients, TRBV5-6, TRBV5-1 and TRBV20-1 among them. F-measure co-clustering was strong for batch-matched samples.

Germline assignment: CDR1 SGHTA and CDR2 FQGNSA. This CDR3 region has 15 residues. Remarks on this clonotype: Its antigen is as yet unknown. Mismatch with germline at one junction end may stem from a read error.

The authors incorporated unique molecular identifiers into the TCR beta cDNA libraries. Researchers reported roughly 0.5 million cDNA molecules coming from roughly 0.93 to 9.6 million T cells. TCRdb redid the calling of the PCR reads with MiXCR, one entry per CDR3 protein. This sample carries some 260,000 distinct CDR3 sequences, just over 35% of them seen once, and the ten largest clones take roughly 4.8%. Sample: blood. The clonotype was recovered from a girl aged 10-17 years with multiple sclerosis. The V call is TRBV7-2, the J call TRBJ2-7; 8 bases fit TRBD1. CDR3 residues: CASSLAAGGKYEQYF. The CDR3 bases are TGTGCCAGTAGCTTAGCTGCAGGGGGCAAGTACGAGCAGTACTTC.